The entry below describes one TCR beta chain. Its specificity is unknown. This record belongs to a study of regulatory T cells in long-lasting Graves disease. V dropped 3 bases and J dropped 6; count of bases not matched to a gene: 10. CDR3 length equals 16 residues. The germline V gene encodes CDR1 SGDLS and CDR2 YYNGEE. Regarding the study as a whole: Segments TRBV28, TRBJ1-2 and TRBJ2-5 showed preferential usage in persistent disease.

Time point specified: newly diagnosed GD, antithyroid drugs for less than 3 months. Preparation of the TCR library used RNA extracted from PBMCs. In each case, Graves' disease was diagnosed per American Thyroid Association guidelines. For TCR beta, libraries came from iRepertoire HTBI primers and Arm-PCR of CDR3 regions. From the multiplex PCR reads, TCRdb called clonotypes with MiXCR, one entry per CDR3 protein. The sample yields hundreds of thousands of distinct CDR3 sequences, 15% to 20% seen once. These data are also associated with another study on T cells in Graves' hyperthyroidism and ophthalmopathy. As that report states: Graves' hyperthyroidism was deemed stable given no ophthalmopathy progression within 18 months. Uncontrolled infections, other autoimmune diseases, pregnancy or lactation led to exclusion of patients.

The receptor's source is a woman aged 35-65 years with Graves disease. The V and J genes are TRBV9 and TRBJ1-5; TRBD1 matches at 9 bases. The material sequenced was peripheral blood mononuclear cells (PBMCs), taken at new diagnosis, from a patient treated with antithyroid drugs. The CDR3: CASSETGQGWGQPQHF. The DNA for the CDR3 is TGTGCCAGCAGCGAGACGGGACAGGGTTGGGGTCAGCCCCAGCATTTT.